The 24 T cell receptor beta chains listed next were all sequenced from one sample in a study of T cell responses to AZD1222 COVID-19 vaccine. Sequencing was performed with immunoSEQ multiplex PCR; in TCRdb, only in-frame clones are kept and a portion is missing. The table has fewer than 55,000 clones, 90% seen once; the top ten hold about 36%. The sample in question was peripheral blood, obtained 28 days after the second AZD1222 dose. These receptors originate from an adult who received the AZD1222 COVID-19 vaccine.

With respect to this clone: The same CDR3 can be traced to other DNA sequences in this sample. This chain connects TRBV6-5 to TRBJ1-2; 7 nucleotides align to TRBD1. This CDR3 has 14 residues. Germline loops: CDR1 MNHEY, CDR2 SVGAGI. Trimming at V came to 6 bases and at J to 3 bases, leaving 7 bases not matched to a gene. CDR3 DNA: TGTGCCAGCAGCCCGCAGGGGGGGGACTATGGCTACACCTTC. Encoded protein: CASSPQGGDYGYTF.

The rearrangement uses TRBV5-6 and TRBJ2-3, with unresolved D. CDR3 size: 15 residues. V was cut by 1 base and J by 3 bases, with 12 bases left in between. CDR1 SGHDT and CDR2 YYEEEE come from the germline V gene. CDR3 DNA sequence: TGTGCCAGCAGCTTGCATGGCCTGGGAACAGATACGCAGTATTTT. It codes for CASSLHGLGTDTQYF.

V is TRBV5-1 and J is TRBJ1-6, with TRBD1 as a possible D gene (5 bases). The germline V gene has CDR1 SGHRS and CDR2 YFSETQ. The CDR3 is made up of 13 amino acids. V was clipped by 2 bases and J by 9 bases, with 9 bases between them. Written as DNA, the CDR3 is TGCGCCAGCAGCTTAGAGGGGACTTCACCCCTCCACTTT. This codes for CASSLEGTSPLHF.

The chain uses TRBV19 and TRBJ2-7; 8 bases map to TRBD1. This CDR3 is built from 15 residues. Germline V lookup: CDR1 LNHDA, CDR2 SQIVND (reference sequence). The ends lost 5 bases at V and 5 bases at J; junction bases unmatched: 11. Here the CDR3 reads CASSGRTGQFNEQYF. Written as DNA, the CDR3 is TGTGCCAGTAGTGGGAGGACAGGGCAATTCAACGAGCAGTACTTC.

In this sample, this clone turned up a few times. V gene TRBV9 combines with J gene TRBJ2-2, with 7 nucleotides matching TRBD2. CDR3 length: 16 amino acids. Unmatched junction bases numbered 10, after V lost 6 bases and J lost 2 bases. Per germline, CDR1 SGDLS and CDR2 YYNGEE. In DNA, the CDR3 is TGTGCCAGCACCCGACGGGAGGTCCTCAACACCGGGGAGCTGTTTTTT. Protein: CASTRREVLNTGELFF. Supplemented by reference TRBV9 and TRBJ2-2, the full variable domain reads DSGVTQTPKHLITATGQRVTLRCSPRSGDLSVYWYQQSLDQGLQFLIQYYNGEERAKGNILERFSAQQFPDLHSELNLSSLELGDSALYFCASTRREVLNTGELFFGEGSRLTVL.

The rearrangement links TRBV20-1 to TRBJ1-4; D is uncertain. The CDR3 runs 14 residues. The V gene lost 3 bases and the J gene lost 2 bases, with 10 bases spanning the gap. Germline values: CDR1 DFQATT, CDR2 SNEGSKA (reference sequence). This CDR3 reads CSASLGLTNEKLFF. The CDR3 region has the DNA TGCAGTGCTAGTCTAGGACTGACTAATGAAAAACTGTTTTTT.

The chain recombines TRBV5-1 with TRBJ1-1; D ambiguous. This CDR3 has 16 amino acids. V gave up 3 bases and J gave up 1 base, with 16 bases separating them. Germline values: CDR1 SGHRS, CDR2 YFSETQ. For the CDR3, the DNA is TGCGCCAGCAGCTCCTCCGGACGGTCGTCGAACACTGAAGCTTTCTTT. It encodes CASSSSGRSSNTEAFF.

The gene calls are TRBV7-2 and TRBJ1-2, with D possibly TRBD1 on 5 matching bases. This CDR3 has 15 residues. The V gene lost 5 bases and the J gene lost 0 bases, with 13 bases spanning the gap. Germline assignment: CDR1 SGHTA and CDR2 FQGNSA. For the CDR3, the DNA is TGTGCCAGCAGCCCCGCAGGGTCAGCTAACTATGGCTACACCTTC. Residues: CASSPAGSANYGYTF.

The rearrangement links TRBV2 to TRBJ2-7; 15 bases line up with TRBD2. The V segment lost 4 bases and the J segment 4 bases; nucleotides outside the gene matches: 8. CDR3 length: 17 residues. CDR1 is SNHLY, CDR2 FYNNEI, per germline. The CDR3 DNA reads as TGTGCCAGCAGTGTCGGGACTAGCGGGGGGAACGCATACGAGCAGTACTTC. Amino acids: CASSVGTSGGNAYEQYF.

The genes are TRBV5-4 and TRBJ1-1; D might be TRBD1 (5 bases). Deletions cut 4 bases from V and 10 bases from J, with 17 bases between. Germline values: CDR1 SGHNT, CDR2 YYREEE (reference sequence). The CDR3 has 13 residues. CDR3 DNA sequence: TGTGCCAGCAGCCCCTCGGGACCTGGGGGAGCTTTCTTT. Protein sequence: CASSPSGPGGAFF.

The rearrangement joins TRBV4-3 to TRBJ2-3; the match to TRBD2 covers 12 bases. The ends lost 3 bases at V and 2 bases at J; junction bases unmatched: 3. Germline-derived CDR1 and CDR2 are LGHNA and YSLEER. This CDR3 contains 16 residues. In nucleotides, the CDR3 is TGCGCCAGCAGCCACCGACTAGCGGGGGCCACAGATACGCAGTATTTT. Its translation is CASSHRLAGATDTQYF.

This clone was picked up one time. The gene calls are TRBV6-5 and TRBJ1-2; TRBD1 is a possible D gene (5 bases). Deletions cut 5 bases from V and 5 bases from J, with 9 bases between. The germline CDR1 and CDR2 sequences are MNHEY and SVGAGI. There are 12 residues in the CDR3. The CDR3 loop reads CASSPGSYGYTF. The CDR3 coding sequence is TGTGCCAGCAGTCCAGGGAGTTATGGCTACACCTTC.

The table lists this clone with a count of one. The chain uses TRBV7-8 and TRBJ2-7, with D possibly being TRBD1 (8 bases). CDR1 and CDR2 (germline): SGHVS, FQNEAQ. V dropped 5 bases and J dropped 6 bases, with 20 bases sitting between them. This CDR3 has 15 residues. CDR3 nucleotide sequence: TGTGCCAGCAGCCCCTATGGGAACAGGGGGGGCGAGCAGTACTTC. Protein sequence: CASSPYGNRGGEQYF.

CDR3: CASSLGGLGEKLFF. CDR3 DNA: TGTGCCAGCAGTTTGGGGGGCTTGGGTGAAAAACTGTTTTTT. This chain connects TRBV27 to TRBJ1-4; TRBD1 might be the D (6 bases). CDR3 size: 14 residues. Trimming shortened V by 3 bases and J by 7 bases, and 12 bases separated the two germline ends. Germline V gene lookup returns CDR1 MNHEY and CDR2 SMNVEV (reference sequence).

The rearrangement links TRBV30 to TRBJ2-3, with D tentatively TRBD1 (5 bases). The CDR3 covers 15 residues. Germline values: CDR1 GTSNPN, CDR2 SVGIG (reference sequence). Trimming took off 0 bases at V and 0 bases at J, with 10 bases between the two ends. CDR3 amino acids: CAWSVSWGSTDTQYF. The CDR3 region has the DNA TGTGCCTGGAGTGTCTCGTGGGGCAGCACAGATACGCAGTATTTT.

The chain uses TRBV10-2 and TRBJ1-5; D gene unclear. Per the germline V gene, CDR1 is WSHSY and CDR2 is SAAADI. The CDR3 spans 14 residues. The V and J ends lost 3 bases and 7 bases respectively, with 13 bases between them. The DNA for the CDR3 is TGCGCCAGCAGTGACAGGCCTCCGGGGCAGCCCCAGCATTTT. This translates into CASSDRPPGQPQHF.

The chain combines TRBV5-1 with TRBJ1-1; no clear D. Deletions cut 2 bases from V and 4 bases from J, with 9 bases between. The CDR3 has 13 residues. CDR1 and CDR2 (germline): SGHRS, YFSETQ. DNA of the CDR3: TGCGCCAGCAGCTTATGGGAGGGCACTGAAGCTTTCTTT. Protein: CASSLWEGTEAFF.

The V gene is TRBV6-6, the J gene TRBJ2-2; unclear D gene. This CDR3 comprises 12 residues. In germline, CDR1 is MNHNY, CDR2 SVGAGI (reference sequence). The ends were cut back, 6 bases at V and 4 bases at J, with 6 bases in the middle. The CDR3 nucleotides read TGTGCCAGCAGAATGAGCACCGGGGAGCTGTTTTTT. As protein: CASRMSTGELFF.

The CDR3 nucleotides read TGTGCCAGTAGGTCTCCCCCCAACAATGAGCAGTTCTTC. Its translation is CASRSPPNNEQFF. V gene TRBV19 combines with J gene TRBJ2-1, with D unresolved. Trimming shortened V by 6 bases and J by 5 bases, and 11 bases separated the two germline ends. This CDR3 spans 13 amino acids. The germline V gene encodes CDR1 LNHDA and CDR2 SQIVND (reference sequence).

The chain has TRBV29-1 and TRBJ1-2; D may be TRBD1 (5 bases). CDR1 is SQVTM and CDR2 is ANQGSEA in the germline V gene. The CDR3 has 11 amino acids. V was trimmed by 4 bases and J by 6 bases, leaving 9 bases between them. The CDR3 DNA reads as TGCAGCGTTGGAGGGGCCGATGGCTACACCTTC. It is translated as CSVGGADGYTF.

The V and J genes are TRBV19 and TRBJ1-1; the match to TRBD1 covers 10 bases. The V gene end was trimmed by 5 bases and the J gene end by 7 bases; junction bases not matched to a gene: 4. Germline V gives CDR1 LNHDA, CDR2 SQIVND (reference sequence). The CDR3 spans 13 residues. The CDR3 region is CASSADRGFEAFF. CDR3 in DNA: TGTGCCAGTAGTGCGGACAGGGGGTTTGAAGCTTTCTTT. Combining the CDR3 with reference TRBV19 and TRBJ1-1 gives the whole variable domain DGGITQSPKYLFRKEGQNVTLSCEQNLNHDAMYWYRQDPGQGLRLIYYSQIVNDFQKGDIAEGYSVSREKKESFPLTVTSAQKNPTAFYLCASSADRGFEAFFGQGTRLTVV.

This clone is classed as medium-sized. This chain links TRBV27 with TRBJ1-1; no firm D call. V lost 7 bases and J 4 bases, leaving 16 bases between the germline ends. The CDR3 length is 14 residues. Germline loops: CDR1 MNHEY, CDR2 SMNVEV (reference sequence). The CDR3: CASTMGGLGTEAFF. The CDR3 DNA reads TGTGCCAGCACCATGGGAGGGTTGGGCACTGAAGCTTTCTTT.

This clone was seen only a few times. The chain employs TRBV15 and TRBJ1-1; D gene unclear. The CDR3 runs 15 residues. V was trimmed by 0 bases and J by 5 bases, leaving 13 bases between them. Germline lookup yields CDR1 LNHNV and CDR2 YYDKDF (reference sequence). CDR3 sequence: CATSRDMRVATEAFF. The CDR3 DNA reads TGTGCCACCAGCAGAGATATGAGGGTGGCAACTGAAGCTTTCTTT.

The chain employs TRBV5-4 and TRBJ2-7; D gene unclear. The CDR3 runs 13 residues. CDR1 and CDR2 (germline): SGHNT, YYREEE (reference sequence). V was cut by 5 bases and J by 2 bases, with 11 bases left in between. In DNA, the CDR3 is TGTGCCAGCAGGTCGGATAGGGCCTACGAGCAGTACTTC. Its translation is CASRSDRAYEQYF.